This TCR beta chain was documented in a study of cytomegalovirus exposure and HLA in healthy donors. After removal of 3 bases from V and 5 bases from J, the junction contained 2 bases not matched to a gene. Germline-derived CDR1 and CDR2 are MGHRA and YSYEKL. CDR3 length equals 13 residues. The PCR was carried out with 60 Vbeta primers and 13 Jbeta primers. Libraries were prepared by immunoSEQ multiplex PCR; TCRdb keeps only in-frame clonotypes and omits some of them. The sample includes some 200,000 clones, around four fifths of them seen just once. The sequenced material came from PBMCs. This chain connects TRBV4-1 to TRBJ1-1; 8 bases map to TRBD1. The TCR sequence derives from a woman aged 35 to 49 in good health and CMV-seronegative. As DNA, the CDR3 is TGCGCCAGCAGCCACCAGGGGGCTACTGAAGCTTTCTTT. Its translation: CASSHQGATEAFF.